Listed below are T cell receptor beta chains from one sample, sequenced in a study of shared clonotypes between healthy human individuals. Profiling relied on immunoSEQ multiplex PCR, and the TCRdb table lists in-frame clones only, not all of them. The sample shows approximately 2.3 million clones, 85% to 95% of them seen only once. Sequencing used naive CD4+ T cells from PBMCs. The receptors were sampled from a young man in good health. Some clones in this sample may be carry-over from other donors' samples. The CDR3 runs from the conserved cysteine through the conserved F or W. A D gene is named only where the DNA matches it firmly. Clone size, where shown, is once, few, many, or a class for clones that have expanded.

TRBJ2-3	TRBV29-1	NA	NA	TGCAGCGTTGGCATGGGGTATAGCACAGATACGCAGTATTTT	CSVGMGYSTDTQYF
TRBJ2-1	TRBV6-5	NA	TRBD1	TGTGCCAGCAGTTACTCGAGGACAGGGGTTGATGAGCAGTTCTTC	CASSYSRTGVDEQFF
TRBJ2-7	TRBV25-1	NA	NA	TGTGCCAGCAGTTCTTTCTACGAGCAGTACTTC	CASSSFYEQYF
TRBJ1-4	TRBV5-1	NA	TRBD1	TGCGCCAGCAGCGGGACAGGGACTAATGAAAAACTGTTTTTT	CASSGTGTNEKLFF
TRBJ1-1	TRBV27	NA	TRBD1	TGTGCCAGCAGTTTATTGGCAGGGGGCACTGAAGCTTTCTTT	CASSLLAGGTEAFF
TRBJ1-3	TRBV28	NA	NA	TGTGCCAGCAGACCTACAGGGAAAGGAAACACCATATATTTT	CASRPTGKGNTIYF
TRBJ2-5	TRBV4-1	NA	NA	TGCGCCAGCAGCCAAGCCTGGACTGGAGAGACCCAGTACTTC	CASSQAWTGETQYF
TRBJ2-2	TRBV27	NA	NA	TGTGCCAGCAGTTCCCCCCAGCGGAGGTTGGCCGGGGAGCTGTTTTTT	CASSSPQRRLAGELFF
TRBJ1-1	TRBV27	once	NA	TGTGCCAGCAGTTTTAGGGTCCGGGACGGGGTTAACACTGAAGCTTTCTTT	CASSFRVRDGVNTEAFF
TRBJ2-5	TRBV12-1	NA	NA	TGTGCCAGCAGCTGGGCGGTGCGGGAGGGCCATGGAGAGACCCAGTACTTC	CASSWAVREGHGETQYF
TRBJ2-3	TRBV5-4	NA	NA	TGTGCCAGCAGCTTGACAGGGATCTCAGATACGCAGTATTTT	CASSLTGISDTQYF
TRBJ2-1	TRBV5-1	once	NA	TGCGCCAGCAGCTTGGCCGGGACGGAGAACTACAATGAGCAGTTCTTC	CASSLAGTENYNEQFF
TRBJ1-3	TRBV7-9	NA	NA	TGTGCCAGCAGCTTAGTGTCGAGGGGCGTGGTGAGCGCCATATATTTT	CASSLVSRGVVSAIYF
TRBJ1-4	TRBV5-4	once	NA	TGTGCCAGCAGCTTAACAGGACCCGGGGAAAAACTGTTTTTT	CASSLTGPGEKLFF
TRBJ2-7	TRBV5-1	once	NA	TGCGCCAGCAGCTTGAGTCCCGTTGACTCCTACGAGCAGTACTTC	CASSLSPVDSYEQYF
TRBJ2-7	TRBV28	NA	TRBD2	TGTGCCAGCAGTTCCGTAGCGGGGGGCCCCTACGAGCAGTACTTC	CASSSVAGGPYEQYF
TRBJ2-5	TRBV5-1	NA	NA	TGCGCCACCGGGGGAGTACAAGAGACCCAGTACTTC	CATGGVQETQYF
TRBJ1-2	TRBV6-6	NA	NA	TGTGCCAGCAGTTCTTTAACAGGGCCCTATGGCTACACCTTC	CASSSLTGPYGYTF
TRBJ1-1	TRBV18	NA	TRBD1	TGTGCCAGCTCACCACCGGACAGGGGGCGTACTGAAGCTTTCTTT	CASSPPDRGRTEAFF
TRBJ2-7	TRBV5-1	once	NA	TGCGCCAGCAGCTCCCTGGGGGGGGGCAACGAGCAGTACTTC	CASSSLGGGNEQYF
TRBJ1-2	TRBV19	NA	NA	TGTGCCAGTAGTACCTCCGGGACGGCCTATGGCTACACCTTC	CASSTSGTAYGYTF
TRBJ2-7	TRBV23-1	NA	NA	TGCGCCAGCAGTCGACGGAGCTCCTACGAGCAGTACTTC	CASSRRSSYEQYF
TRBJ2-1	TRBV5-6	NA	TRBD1	TGTGCCAGCAGCTTGGGGGACAGGGGGTTGTCGCATGAGCAGTTCTTC	CASSLGDRGLSHEQFF
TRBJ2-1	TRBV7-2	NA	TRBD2	TGTGCCAGCAGCTTGAGGCCCGGGACTAGCGAGTACAATGAGCAGTTCTTC	CASSLRPGTSEYNEQFF
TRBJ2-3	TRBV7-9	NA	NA	TGTGCCAGCAGCTTAATCTCCGCAGATACGCAGTATTTT	CASSLISADTQYF
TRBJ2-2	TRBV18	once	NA	TGTGCCAGCTCACCTTTCTCAGGGCCGAACACCGGGGAGCTGTTTTTT	CASSPFSGPNTGELFF
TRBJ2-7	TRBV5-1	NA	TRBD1	TGCGCCAGCAGCTTGGCCCAGGGGGTTCCGAGGGAGCAGTACTTC	CASSLAQGVPREQYF
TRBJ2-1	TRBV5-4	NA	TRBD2	TGTGCCAGCAGCTCCCACGGGGGGTTCTACAATGAGCAGTTCTTC	CASSSHGGFYNEQFF
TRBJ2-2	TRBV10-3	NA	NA	TGTGCCATCAAAGTCTCGGCGCCCGGGGAGCTGTTTTTT	CAIKVSAPGELFF
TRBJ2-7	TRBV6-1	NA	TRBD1	TGTGCCAGCAACCCGGACAGGGGGAACTACGAGCAGTACTTC	CASNPDRGNYEQYF
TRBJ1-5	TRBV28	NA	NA	TGTGCCAGCAGTTTAGTCGGGCAGAGCAATCAGCCCCAGCATTTT	CASSLVGQSNQPQHF
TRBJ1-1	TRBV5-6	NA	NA	TGTGCCAGCAGCTTGTATAGGCGGAACACTGAAGCTTTCTTT	CASSLYRRNTEAFF
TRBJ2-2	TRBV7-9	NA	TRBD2	TGTGCCAGCACCCGGATCCGGGAGGGAACCGGGGAGCTGTTTTTT	CASTRIREGTGELFF
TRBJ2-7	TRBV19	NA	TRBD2	TGTGCCAGTAGTCAAAGTGGGAGGGCCTACGAGCAGTACTTC	CASSQSGRAYEQYF
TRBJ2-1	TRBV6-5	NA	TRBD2	TGTGCCAGCAGTTACGTCCCTAGCGGGAGCCCTGAGCAGTTCTTC	CASSYVPSGSPEQFF